The 18 T cell receptor beta chains below come from one sample, sequenced in a study of T cells in Graves' hyperthyroidism and ophthalmopathy. Amplification targeted TCR beta CDR3 regions from RNA transcripts. The HTBI primer set was used in a first-round RT-PCR of the TCR CDR3. MiXCR, applied by TCRdb to the multiplex PCR reads, yields one record per CDR3 protein. The table has 620,000 or so distinct CDR3 sequences, roughly 15% seen once. The sample comprised blood. Receptors originate from a woman in her forties or fifties with Graves' ophthalmopathy.

The CDR3 DNA follows: TGCAGTGCTAGATCACTAGCGCAGAACACCGGGGAGCTGTTTTTT. Translation gives CSARSLAQNTGELFF. The chain uses TRBV20-1 and TRBJ2-2; 7 bases match TRBD2. CDR3 length: 15 amino acids. V was pared by 2 bases and J by 1 base, with 4 bases of the junction left unmatched. Per the germline V gene, CDR1 is DFQATT and CDR2 is SNEGSKA (reference sequence).

In this sample, this clonotype turned up many times. This sequence joins TRBV27 and TRBJ1-1, with D unresolved. Trimming removed 3 bases at V and 0 bases at J, with 11 bases between. Per germline, CDR1 MNHEY and CDR2 SMNVEV (reference sequence). The CDR3 extends over 15 amino acids. The CDR3 DNA is TGTGCCAGCAGTTTGGTGGGAGGTCTGAACACTGAAGCTTTCTTT. This codes for CASSLVGGLNTEAFF.

This clonotype was detected many times. This chain joins TRBV12-3 or TRBV12-4 and TRBJ2-6, with 9 bases matching TRBD1. The CDR3 runs to 17 residues. V trimming: 7 bases; J trimming: 1 base; junction bases outside the gene matches: 8. The CDR3: CASNYGTGISGANVLTF. The CDR3 DNA reads TGTGCCAGCAATTACGGGACAGGGATTTCTGGGGCCAACGTCCTGACTTTC.

This chain joins TRBV18 and TRBJ2-1; tentatively, D is TRBD2 (6 bases). V was shortened by 2 bases and J by 5 bases, with 13 bases between the two germline ends. CDR1 KGHSH and CDR2 LQKENI come from the germline V gene. The CDR3 extends over 15 amino acids. This CDR3 is CASSPRISGNNEQFF. CDR3 nucleotides: TGTGCCAGCTCACCAAGGATTAGCGGAAACAATGAGCAGTTCTTC.

In its sample, this clonotype was seen many times. The chain employs TRBV12-3 or TRBV12-4 and TRBJ1-5; D is undetermined. This CDR3 is built from 14 residues. Trimming pared 2 bases from V and 2 bases from J, leaving 7 bases between. CDR3 protein: CASSLNFGNQPQHF. For the CDR3, the DNA is TGTGCCAGCAGTTTAAATTTTGGCAATCAGCCCCAGCATTTT.

The table lists this clonotype with many counts. The rearrangement joins TRBV6-2 or TRBV6-3 to TRBJ2-7; D may correspond to TRBD1 or TRBD2 (6 bases each). Germline CDR1 is MNHEY and CDR2 is SVGEGT. Deletions cut 7 bases from V and 3 bases from J, with 16 bases between. This CDR3 has 14 residues. The CDR3 spells CASTIYGGRYEQYF. The CDR3 DNA reads as TGTGCCAGCACCATATACGGGGGCCGCTACGAGCAGTACTTC.

This clonotype was seen a few times. The DNA of the CDR3 is TGTGCCATCCTTATAACGACCAAGAACACCGGGGAGCTGTTTTTT. It is translated as CAILITTKNTGELFF. The V gene is TRBV2, the J gene TRBJ2-2; D uncertain. Trimming stripped 10 bases from V and 1 base from J, with 16 bases between. Germline loops: CDR1 SNHLY, CDR2 FYNNEI. This CDR3 is built from 15 residues.

A few counts support this clonotype. The chain employs TRBV27 and TRBJ2-3; TRBD2 is a possible D gene (5 bases). Looked up from germline, CDR1 is MNHEY and CDR2 is SMNVEV (reference sequence). V lost 3 bases, J lost 6 bases, and 22 bases lay in between. The CDR3 length is 17 residues. CDR3 DNA sequence: TGTGCCAGCAGTTTCCTGTCTGGGGTGGGAGAATCGGATACGCAGTATTTT. Translated, it gives CASSFLSGVGESDTQYF.

The DNA for the CDR3 is TGTGCCACCAGCAGAGAGGCTAGCGGGTCTAGCTCCTACAATGAGCAGTTCTTC. It encodes CATSREASGSSSYNEQFF. V is TRBV15 and J is TRBJ2-1; 8 bases are a match to TRBD2. The germline CDR1 and CDR2 sequences are LNHNV and YYDKDF (reference sequence). Losses at the gene ends were 0 bases for V and 0 bases for J; bases not matched to a gene: 7. This CDR3 contains 18 residues.

A remark on this clonotype: A much larger clone lies a single base off, so this may be a read error. The chain has TRBV20-1 and TRBJ2-5; D call uncertain. With 8 bases removed from V and 2 bases from J, the gap between germline ends came to 21 bases. The germline V gene has CDR1 DFQATT and CDR2 SNEGSKA (reference sequence). This CDR3 comprises 15 residues. The CDR3 here is CSTVFGRNRQETQYF. DNA for the CDR3: TGCAGTACCGTATTCGGACGAAATCGGCAAGAGACCCAGTACTTC.

This clonotype was detected a few times. The chain couples TRBV5-1 to TRBJ2-1; 9 bases are shared with TRBD2. The junction had 7 bases not matched to a gene; V was cut back by 2 bases and J by 7 bases. In germline, CDR1 is SGHRS, CDR2 YFSETQ. The CDR3 extends over 15 amino acids. The CDR3 is CASSFSGSYRNEQFF. The CDR3 bases are TGCGCCAGCAGCTTTAGCGGGAGCTATCGAAATGAGCAGTTCTTC. The full variable domain, in which reference TRBV5-1 and TRBJ2-1 provide the parts outside the CDR3, is KAGVTQTPRYLIKTRGQQVTLSCSPISGHRSVSWYQQTPGQGLQFLFEYFSETQRNKGNFPGRFSGRQFSNSRSEMNVSTLELGDSALYLCASSFSGSYRNEQFFGPGTRLTVL.

The chain is built from TRBV6-1 and TRBJ2-4; 7 bases map to TRBD2. The V segment lost 11 bases and the J segment 0 bases; nucleotides outside the gene matches: 4. Germline V lookup: CDR1 MNHNS, CDR2 SASEGT. The CDR3 is 13 residues long. CDR3 sequence reads: CAGGGVAKNIQYF. CDR3 nucleotide sequence: TGTGCCGGGGGGGGAGTAGCCAAAAACATTCAGTACTTC.

This clonotype was counted many times. This chain uses TRBV29-1 with TRBJ2-1; D is undetermined. Deletions cut 2 bases from V and 4 bases from J, with 12 bases between. Germline V CDR1 and CDR2: SQVTM, ANQGSEA. The CDR3 is 14 residues long. The CDR3 here is CSVERTALYNEQFF. The DNA of the CDR3 is TGCAGCGTTGAAAGAACGGCCCTTTACAATGAGCAGTTCTTC.

This clonotype came up many times. The chain's CDR3 is CASRGRVYTDTQYF. The CDR3 bases are TGTGCCAGCAGGGGCAGGGTGTACACAGATACGCAGTATTTT. The chain recombines TRBV5-8 with TRBJ2-3; D is possibly TRBD1 (5 bases). CDR3 length equals 14 residues. V was shortened by 5 bases and J by 2 bases, with 12 bases between the two germline ends. Looked up from germline, CDR1 is SGHTS and CDR2 is YDEGEE.

This clonotype was found a few times. V and J are TRBV5-5 and TRBJ1-1; no firm D call. The V end was cut by 0 bases, the J end by 0 bases, with 12 bases between. The CDR3 runs 16 residues. CDR1 and CDR2 (germline): SGHKS, YYEKEE (reference sequence). In nucleotides, the CDR3 is TGTGCCAGCAGCTTGGGTTTCCAATCTATGAACACTGAAGCTTTCTTT. Its translation: CASSLGFQSMNTEAFF.

This clonotype was counted at least ten times. The chain couples TRBV20-1 to TRBJ2-1; 7 bases are a match to TRBD2. Unmatched junction bases numbered 6, after V lost 2 bases and J lost 2 bases. The CDR3 sequence is 15 residues long. Germline values: CDR1 DFQATT, CDR2 SNEGSKA (reference sequence). The CDR3 coding sequence is TGCAGTGCTAGATCTCCGGCGGGAGCCTACAATGAGCAGTTCTTC. Its protein is CSARSPAGAYNEQFF.

This clonotype was recorded at least ten times. V is TRBV12-3 or TRBV12-4 and J is TRBJ1-5, with D maybe TRBD1 (6 bases). The CDR3 runs 15 residues. The V end was cut by 3 bases, the J end by 3 bases, with 12 bases between. CDR3 in DNA: TGTGCCAGCAGTTTTAGGGGGAAGGTCAATCAGCCCCAGCATTTT. Residues: CASSFRGKVNQPQHF.

This clonotype appeared many times. The CDR3: CASSFITGMGGYTF. The DNA of the CDR3 is TGTGCCAGCAGCTTTATCACAGGGATGGGAGGCTACACCTTC. The chain has TRBV11-3 and TRBJ1-2; D is perhaps TRBD1 (6 bases). V dropped 3 bases and J dropped 8 bases, with 16 bases sitting between them. This CDR3 has 14 residues. Germline V gene lookup returns CDR1 SGHNT and CDR2 YENEEA.